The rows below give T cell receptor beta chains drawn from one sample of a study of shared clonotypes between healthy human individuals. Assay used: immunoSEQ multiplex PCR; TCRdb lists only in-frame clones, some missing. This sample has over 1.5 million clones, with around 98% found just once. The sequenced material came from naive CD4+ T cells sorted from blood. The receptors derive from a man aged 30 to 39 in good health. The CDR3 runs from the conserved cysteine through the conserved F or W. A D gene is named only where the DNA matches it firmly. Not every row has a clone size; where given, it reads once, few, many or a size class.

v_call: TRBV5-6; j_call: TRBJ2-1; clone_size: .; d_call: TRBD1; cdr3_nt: TGTGCCAGCAGACCAGGGGGACGGAATGAGCAGTTCTTC; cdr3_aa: CASRPGGRNEQFF
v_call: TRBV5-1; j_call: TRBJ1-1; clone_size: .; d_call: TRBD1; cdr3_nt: TGCGCCAGCAGCTTGCGGACAGGGGAAAGTACTGAAGCTTTCTTT; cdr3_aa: CASSLRTGESTEAFF
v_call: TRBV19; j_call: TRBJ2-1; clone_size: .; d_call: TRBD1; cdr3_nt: TGTGCCAGTAGTATTACCGGGACAGGATACAATGAGCAGTTCTTC; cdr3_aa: CASSITGTGYNEQFF
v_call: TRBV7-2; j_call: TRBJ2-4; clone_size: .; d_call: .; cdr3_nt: TGTGCCAGCAGCTTACCAGGCAGAGCCAAAAACATTCAGTACTTC; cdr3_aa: CASSLPGRAKNIQYF
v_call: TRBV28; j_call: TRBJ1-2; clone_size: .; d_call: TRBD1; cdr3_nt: TGTGCCAGCAGTTCCCTGGACAGGGACAATTATGGCTACACCTTC; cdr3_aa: CASSSLDRDNYGYTF
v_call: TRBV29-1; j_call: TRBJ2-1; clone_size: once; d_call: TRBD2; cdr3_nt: TGCAGCGTTGCCCCTCGATTTAGCGGGCCGAACAATGAGCAGTTCTTC; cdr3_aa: CSVAPRFSGPNNEQFF
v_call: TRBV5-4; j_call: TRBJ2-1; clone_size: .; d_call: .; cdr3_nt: TGTGCCAGCAGCTTGGTTTCAGCGGACTCCTACAATGAGCAGTTCTTC; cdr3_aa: CASSLVSADSYNEQFF
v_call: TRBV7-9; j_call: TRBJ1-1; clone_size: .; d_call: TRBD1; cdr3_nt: TGTGCCAGCAGCGACAGGGGGAACACTGAAGCTTTCTTT; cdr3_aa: CASSDRGNTEAFF
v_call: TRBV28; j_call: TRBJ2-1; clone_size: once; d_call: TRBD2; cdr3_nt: TGTGCCAGCGGTACATTAGCGGGAGTGCCCAATAAGCAGTTCTTC; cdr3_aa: CASGTLAGVPNKQFF
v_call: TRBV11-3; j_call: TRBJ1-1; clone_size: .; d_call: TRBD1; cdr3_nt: TGTGCCAGCAGCCATACGGGGACAGGGTTCCCTGAAGCTTTCTTT; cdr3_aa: CASSHTGTGFPEAFF
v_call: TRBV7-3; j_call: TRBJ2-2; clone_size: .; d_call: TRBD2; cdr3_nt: TGTGCCAGCAGCTTACTAGCGGGAGGGGCCGGGGAGCTGTTTTTT; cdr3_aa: CASSLLAGGAGELFF
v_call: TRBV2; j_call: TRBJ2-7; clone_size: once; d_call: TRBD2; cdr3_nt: TGTGCCAGCAGTGTAGCGGGAGGGTACGAGCAGTACTTC; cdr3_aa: CASSVAGGYEQYF
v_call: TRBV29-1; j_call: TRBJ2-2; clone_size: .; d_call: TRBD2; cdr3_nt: TGCAGCGTCGAAGGGACTAGCGGGAACACCGGGGAGCTGTTTTTT; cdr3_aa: CSVEGTSGNTGELFF
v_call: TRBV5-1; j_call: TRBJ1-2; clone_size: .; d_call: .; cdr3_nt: TGCGCCAGCAGCTTGGTTGTCCCCCTGGAGGGCTACACCTTC; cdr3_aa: CASSLVVPLEGYTF
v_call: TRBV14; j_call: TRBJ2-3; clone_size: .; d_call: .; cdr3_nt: TGTGCCAGCAGCCAAGGATCTGGGATCACAGATACGCAGTATTTT; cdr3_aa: CASSQGSGITDTQYF
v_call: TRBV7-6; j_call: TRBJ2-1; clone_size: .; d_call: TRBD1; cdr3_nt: TGTGCCAGCAGCTCGTTCCACGAGACAGGGAAAGGCAATGAGCAGTTCTTC; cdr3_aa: CASSSFHETGKGNEQFF
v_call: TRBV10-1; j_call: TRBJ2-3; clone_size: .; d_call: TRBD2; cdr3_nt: TGCGCCAGCAGTCGAGGACTAGCGGGAGGTGCAGATACGCAGTATTTT; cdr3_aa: CASSRGLAGGADTQYF
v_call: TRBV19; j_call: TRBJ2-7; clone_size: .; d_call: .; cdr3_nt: TGTGCCAGTGCCCAACCCGGCCTAGGCCGATCCTACGAGCAGTACTTC; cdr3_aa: CASAQPGLGRSYEQYF
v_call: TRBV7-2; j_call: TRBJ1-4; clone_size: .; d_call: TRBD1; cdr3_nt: TGTGCCAGCAGCCCCAGGACAGGGGGCGTGCGGGGTAATGAAAAACTGTTTTTT; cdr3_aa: CASSPRTGGVRGNEKLFF
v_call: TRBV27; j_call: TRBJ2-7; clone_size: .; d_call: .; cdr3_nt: TGTGCCAGCAGTTTATTTGTCGCGAGCTACGAGCAGTACTTC; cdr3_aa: CASSLFVASYEQYF
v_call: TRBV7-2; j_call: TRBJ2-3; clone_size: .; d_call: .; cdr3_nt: TGTGCCAGCAGCCGTCACACCCTAGAATACACAGATACGCAGTATTTT; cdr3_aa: CASSRHTLEYTDTQYF
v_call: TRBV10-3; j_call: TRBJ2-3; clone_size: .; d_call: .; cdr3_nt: TGTGCCATCAGTGACCCCCGTTCTCTAGCTGATACGCAGTATTTT; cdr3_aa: CAISDPRSLADTQYF
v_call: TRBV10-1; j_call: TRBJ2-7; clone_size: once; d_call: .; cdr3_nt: TGCGCCAGCAGTGATCTGTCATCCGTTTACTTC; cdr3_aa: CASSDLSSVYF
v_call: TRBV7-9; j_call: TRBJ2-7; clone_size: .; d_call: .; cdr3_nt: TGTGCCAGCAGGCAAGTTGGGAGCTCCTACGAGCAGTACTTC; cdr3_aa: CASRQVGSSYEQYF
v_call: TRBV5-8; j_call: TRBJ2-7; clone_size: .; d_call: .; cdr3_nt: TGTGCCAGCAGCTTGGCCTACGAGCAGTACTTC; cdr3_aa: CASSLAYEQYF
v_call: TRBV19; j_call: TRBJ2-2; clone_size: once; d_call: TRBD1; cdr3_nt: TGTGCCAGTAGCCGAACAGGGGGCGCAACCGGGGAGCTGTTTTTT; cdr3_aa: CASSRTGGATGELFF
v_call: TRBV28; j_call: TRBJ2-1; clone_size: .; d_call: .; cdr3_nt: TGTGCCAGCAGGTTTCAAGGGGAAAATGAGCAGTTCTTC; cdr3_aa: CASRFQGENEQFF
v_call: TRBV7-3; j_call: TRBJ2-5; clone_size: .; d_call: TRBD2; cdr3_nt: TGTGCCAGCAGCTTAATAGCGGGAGGGCAAGAGACCCAGTACTTC; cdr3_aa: CASSLIAGGQETQYF
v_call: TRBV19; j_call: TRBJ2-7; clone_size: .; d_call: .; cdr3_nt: TGTGCCAGTAGTACGGGACTTACCTACGAGCAGTACTTC; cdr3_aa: CASSTGLTYEQYF
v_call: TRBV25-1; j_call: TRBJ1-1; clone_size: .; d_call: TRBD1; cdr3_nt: TGTGCCAGCAGGACAGGGGTGAACACTGAAGCTTTCTTT; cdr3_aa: CASRTGVNTEAFF
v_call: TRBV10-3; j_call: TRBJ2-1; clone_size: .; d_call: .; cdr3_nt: TGTGCCGCTGGGAGCGACCAATACAATGAGCAGTTCTTC; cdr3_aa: CAAGSDQYNEQFF
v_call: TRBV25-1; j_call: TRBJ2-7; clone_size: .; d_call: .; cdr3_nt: TGTGCCAGCAGGGCGGCGGGTTATTCCTACGAGCAGTACTTC; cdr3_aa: CASRAAGYSYEQYF
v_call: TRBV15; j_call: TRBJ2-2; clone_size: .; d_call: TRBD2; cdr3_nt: TGTGCCACCAGCACGGGGGGCACCGGGGAGCTGTTTTTT; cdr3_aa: CATSTGGTGELFF
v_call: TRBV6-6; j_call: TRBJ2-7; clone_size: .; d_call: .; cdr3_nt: TGTGCCAGCAGTGCGAGGGCCAGGGACTCCTACGAGCAGTACTTC; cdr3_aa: CASSARARDSYEQYF
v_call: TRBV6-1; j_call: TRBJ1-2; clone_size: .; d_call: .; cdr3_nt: TGTGCCAGCAGTGAAGGACCTCTGGCCTATGGCTACACCTTC; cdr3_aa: CASSEGPLAYGYTF
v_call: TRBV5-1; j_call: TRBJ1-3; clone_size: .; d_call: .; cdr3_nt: TGCGCCAGCAGCTTGGCCATCGGCTCTGGAAACACCATATATTTT; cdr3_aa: CASSLAIGSGNTIYF
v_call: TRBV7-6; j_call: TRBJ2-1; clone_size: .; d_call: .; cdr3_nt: TGTGCCAGCAGCTTAGGTGGCGGGCTGTACAATGAGCAGTTCTTC; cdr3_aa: CASSLGGGLYNEQFF
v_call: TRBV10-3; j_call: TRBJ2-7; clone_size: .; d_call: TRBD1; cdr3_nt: TGTGCCATCAGTGAGCTTGACAGGGGATACGAGCAGTACTTC; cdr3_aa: CAISELDRGYEQYF
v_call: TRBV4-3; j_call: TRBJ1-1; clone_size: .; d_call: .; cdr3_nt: TGCGCCAGCAGCCAAGATCTGGCCAGACAGAACACTGAAGCTTTCTTT; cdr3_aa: CASSQDLARQNTEAFF
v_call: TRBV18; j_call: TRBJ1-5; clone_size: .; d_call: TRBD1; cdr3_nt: TGTGCCAGCTCACCACTATCTTCCGGACAGGGGTTCTTCTTCGGGGAAAATCAGCCCCAGCATTTT; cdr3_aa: CASSPLSSGQGFFFGENQPQHF
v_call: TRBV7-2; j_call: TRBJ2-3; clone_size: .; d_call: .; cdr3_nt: TGTGCCAGCATCCTCCTAGGGGCCACAGATACGCAGTATTTT; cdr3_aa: CASILLGATDTQYF
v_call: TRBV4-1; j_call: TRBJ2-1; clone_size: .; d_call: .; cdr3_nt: TGCGCCAGCAGCCCCAATAACAATGAGCAGTTCTTC; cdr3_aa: CASSPNNNEQFF
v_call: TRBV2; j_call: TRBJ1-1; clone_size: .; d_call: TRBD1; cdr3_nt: TGTGCCAGCAGTTTAGAGACAGGGGGCGCGGTGAACACTGAAGCTTTCTTT; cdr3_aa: CASSLETGGAVNTEAFF
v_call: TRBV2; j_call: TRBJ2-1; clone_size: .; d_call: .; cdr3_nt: TGTGCCAGCACTTTAGTCTCCTACAATGAGCAGTTCTTC; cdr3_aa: CASTLVSYNEQFF
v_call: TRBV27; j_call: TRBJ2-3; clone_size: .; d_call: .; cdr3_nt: TGTGCCAGCAGTACCAGTCGGTTGGGCGGAATCCCTATGAGAGATACGCAGTATTTT; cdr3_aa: CASSTSRLGGIPMRDTQYF
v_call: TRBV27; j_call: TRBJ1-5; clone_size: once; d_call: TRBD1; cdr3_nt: TGTGCCAGCAGATCAGGGGGGACAGGCTTTTTTTATCAGCCCCAGCATTTT; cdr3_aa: CASRSGGTGFFYQPQHF
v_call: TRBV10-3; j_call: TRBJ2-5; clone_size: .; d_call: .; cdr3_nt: TGTGCCATCAGTGCCTACCAAGAGACCCAGTACTTC; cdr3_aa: CAISAYQETQYF
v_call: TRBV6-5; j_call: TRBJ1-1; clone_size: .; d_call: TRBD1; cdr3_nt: TGTGCCAGCACCCCTCATTCCCCGGGACAGGGGAAGGCTTTCTTT; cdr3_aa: CASTPHSPGQGKAFF
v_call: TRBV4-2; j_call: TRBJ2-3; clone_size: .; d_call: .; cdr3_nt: TGTGCCAGCAACGACCGGCCGGTACAGAACACAGATACGCAGTATTTT; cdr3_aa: CASNDRPVQNTDTQYF
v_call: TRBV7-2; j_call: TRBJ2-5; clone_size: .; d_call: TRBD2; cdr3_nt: TGTGCCAGCAGGAAAGGACTAGCGGGAGGAGTTGAGACCCAGTACTTC; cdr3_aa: CASRKGLAGGVETQYF
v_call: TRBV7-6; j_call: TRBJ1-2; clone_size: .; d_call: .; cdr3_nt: TGTGCCAGCAGCTTAGCCAGGGGCTATGGCTACACCTTC; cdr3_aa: CASSLARGYGYTF
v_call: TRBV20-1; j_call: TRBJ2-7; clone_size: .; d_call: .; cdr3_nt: TGCAGTGCTACCGTGGCACCGCAGCAGTACTTC; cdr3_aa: CSATVAPQQYF
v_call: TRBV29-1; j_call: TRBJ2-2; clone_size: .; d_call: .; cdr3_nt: TGCAGCGTTGGGTATGGGGATGCCGGGGAGCTGTTTTTT; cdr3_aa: CSVGYGDAGELFF